The entry below gives a single TCR beta chain sequence along with its context. Sequencing used immunoSEQ multiplex PCR; TCRdb keeps in-frame clones, though not all of them. The sample has 150,000 to 200,000 clones; more than 65% are singletons. These data are taken from a study of blood T cell repertoires in COVID-19. Study-wide context: Collection of acute and convalescent COVID-19 samples took place in the United States, Italy and Spain.

The CDR3 is made up of 19 amino acids. Trimming at V came to 5 bases and at J to 5 bases, leaving 13 bases not matched to a gene. The germline CDR1 and CDR2 sequences are LNHDA and SQIVND (reference sequence). Sequencing used PBMCs or T cells enriched from blood (not recorded which). The chain combines TRBV19 with TRBJ2-2, with 14 bases identical to TRBD2. The TCR comes from a man aged 45-60 years who had recovered from COVID-19. In DNA form, the CDR3 reads TGTGCCAGTAGTCCGCGGACTAGCGGGGGGCCAATGGGTACCGGGGAGCTGTTTTTT. Protein product: CASSPRTSGGPMGTGELFF.